The 13 T cell receptor beta chains reported below all come from one sample, sequenced in a study of blood T cell repertoires in COVID-19. The repertoire was sequenced with immunoSEQ multiplex PCR; TCRdb's copy has only in-frame clones and lacks some. The data hold tens of thousands of clones, with about 71% observed a single time. Sequenced: peripheral blood. The receptors come from a woman in her forties or fifties with acute or convalescent COVID-19.

The chain recombines TRBV19 with TRBJ1-5; D not certain. The V gene lost 0 bases and the J gene lost 3 bases, with 9 bases spanning the gap. The CDR3 is 15 amino acids. Germline assignment: CDR1 LNHDA and CDR2 SQIVND (reference sequence). CDR3 region: CASSIETDINQPQHF. The DNA of the CDR3 is TGTGCCAGTAGTATAGAAACAGATATCAATCAGCCCCAGCATTTT. Full variable domain (remainder filled in from reference TRBV19 and TRBJ1-5): DGGITQSPKYLFRKEGQNVTLSCEQNLNHDAMYWYRQDPGQGLRLIYYSQIVNDFQKGDIAEGYSVSREKKESFPLTVTSAQKNPTAFYLCASSIETDINQPQHFGDGTRLSIL.

This chain uses TRBV6-2 or TRBV6-3 with TRBJ2-3; TRBD2 matches 9 bases. The CDR3 has 18 amino acids. The J segment lost 0 bases and the V segment lost 0 bases, leaving 7 bases of the junction unmatched. Per the germline V gene, CDR1 is MNHEY and CDR2 is SVGEGT. This chain's CDR3 is CASSYSSGGRISTDTQYF. The CDR3 region has the DNA TGTGCCAGCAGTTACTCTAGCGGGGGCCGCATCAGCACAGATACGCAGTATTTT.

The chain uses TRBV14 and TRBJ1-2; maybe TRBD1 (6 bases). The germline V gene encodes CDR1 SGHDN and CDR2 FVKESK. The V and J ends lost 0 bases and 10 bases respectively, with 9 bases between them. The CDR3 length is 12 residues. The CDR3 sequence is CASSQDRGIYTF. The CDR3 region has the DNA TGTGCCAGCAGCCAAGATAGGGGGATCTACACCTTC.

This sequence joins TRBV7-2 and TRBJ2-7; 7 positions match TRBD1. The germline V gene has CDR1 SGHTA and CDR2 FQGNSA. V shed 5 bases and J 2 bases; nucleotides not matched to a gene: 6. The CDR3 spans 14 residues. The CDR3 sequence: CASSGRQGAYEQYF. The CDR3 DNA is TGTGCCAGCAGCGGTAGACAGGGAGCCTACGAGCAGTACTTC.

The chain is built from TRBV6-5 and TRBJ1-3, with D maybe TRBD1 (5 bases). Trimming took off 5 bases at V and 2 bases at J, with 13 bases between the two ends. CDR1 MNHEY and CDR2 SVGAGI come from the germline V gene. This CDR3 spans 15 amino acids. CDR3 nucleotides: TGTGCCAGCAGTCCTAGGAAAGGGGCTGGAAACACCATATATTTT. Translation: CASSPRKGAGNTIYF.

This chain links TRBV7-9 with TRBJ2-1; TRBD2 matches at 8 bases. Trimming at V came to 7 bases and at J to 7 bases, leaving 9 bases not matched to a gene. The germline V gene has CDR1 SEHNR and CDR2 FQNEAQ (reference sequence). CDR3 size: 14 residues. CDR3 bases: TGTGCCAGCAAGCTTAGTACTAGCGGAAATGAGCAGTTCTTC. It specifies CASKLSTSGNEQFF.

This chain links TRBV6-1 with TRBJ1-6, with D unresolved. This CDR3 region has 18 residues. Germline-derived CDR1 and CDR2 are MNHNS and SASEGT. With 2 bases removed from V and 2 bases from J, the gap between germline ends came to 16 bases. Written as DNA, the CDR3 is TGTGCCAGCAGTGAAACACCCCAGGAGGCGGCCTATAATTCACCCCTCCACTTT. Translated, it gives CASSETPQEAAYNSPLHF.

This CDR3 reads CASRIPRGWNQPQHF. In DNA form, the CDR3 reads TGTGCCAGTCGCATCCCTAGGGGCTGGAATCAGCCCCAGCATTTT. V usage is TRBV19 and J usage is TRBJ1-5, with D possibly matching TRBD1 (5 bases). The CDR3 sequence is 15 residues long. V gave up 8 bases and J gave up 4 bases, with 18 bases separating them. Germline V gives CDR1 LNHDA, CDR2 SQIVND (reference sequence).

This chain connects TRBV27 to TRBJ2-7, with no clear D. This CDR3 comprises 14 residues. The V end lost 2 bases, the J end lost 3 bases, and 11 bases lay between the germline ends. Germline V gene data show CDR1 as MNHEY and CDR2 as SMNVEV (reference sequence). The CDR3, as DNA: TGTGCCAGCAGTTTAGGCGGAATCGGCTACGAGCAGTACTTC. Encoded protein: CASSLGGIGYEQYF.

This sequence joins TRBV7-7 and TRBJ1-3; D call uncertain. There are 14 residues in the CDR3. The V gene's germline CDR1 is SSHAT and CDR2 FNYEAQ (reference sequence). Trimming removed 8 bases from V and 4 bases from J, with 15 bases in between. The CDR3 loop reads CASSEGTVGNTIYF. DNA of the CDR3: TGTGCCAGCTCCGAGGGTACAGTCGGAAACACCATATATTTT.

V is TRBV28 and J is TRBJ1-4; 8 bases line up with TRBD1. V trimming: 5 bases; J trimming: 5 bases; junction bases outside the gene matches: 4. This CDR3 comprises 14 residues. From germline, CDR1 is MDHEN and CDR2 SYDVKM. The CDR3 region is CASSRDRGNEKLFF. The DNA for the CDR3 is TGTGCCAGCAGTCGTGACAGGGGAAATGAAAAACTGTTTTTT.

This chain joins TRBV19 and TRBJ2-1; 7 bases are shared with TRBD1. J lost 5 bases, V lost 3 bases, and 7 bases had no gene match. This CDR3 has 15 residues. CDR1 is LNHDA, CDR2 SQIVND, per germline (reference sequence). CDR3 residues: CASSMTGWANNEQFF. As DNA, the CDR3 is TGTGCCAGTAGTATGACAGGGTGGGCGAACAATGAGCAGTTCTTC.

The genes are TRBV30 and TRBJ1-5, with D perhaps TRBD1 (6 bases). CDR1 and CDR2 (germline): GTSNPN, SVGIG (reference sequence). V lost 1 base to trimming and J lost 3 bases, with 10 bases between them. CDR3 length: 14 amino acids. CDR3 nucleotide sequence: TGTGCCTGGAGTGCGGGACAAGTCAATCAGCCCCAGCATTTT. Its protein product is CAWSAGQVNQPQHF.